This T cell receptor (beta chain) was sequenced for a study of Japanese encephalitis immunity and Zika vaccine responses listed by TCRdb under 2021. With respect to the entire study: Included participants received three 5.0 ug doses of alum-adjuvanted ZPIV at weeks 0, 4 and 28. Roughly twelve participants were given two doses of JEV vaccine (IXIARO) 28 days apart, two to three months before the first ZPIV dose. Before ZPIV, about twelve participants got a single dose of YFV vaccine (YF-VAX), while roughly 10 participants were flavivirus-naive. For TCR sequencing, about six representative participants were selected from each pre-vaccination group, and samples were taken at week 0 (after pre-vaccination, before ZPIV) and at week 52. TCR repertoires were also analyzed from a few flavivirus-naive individuals at weeks 2, 6 and 52 after starting ZPIV vaccination. For stimulation, either ZIKV structural-protein peptide pools divided into flavivirus-conserved and non-conserved sets were used, or JEV or YFV peptides matching the pre-vaccination. The ZIKV peptides, 15-mers that overlapped by 11 residues, were chosen for containing NetMHCpan/NetMHCII-predicted epitopes with affinity below 50 nM. The study tested whether prior Japanese encephalitis virus (JEV) or yellow fever virus (YFV) vaccination shaped CD4 T cell responses to the Zika vaccine.

After labeling with CellTrace CFSE, PBMCs were cultured for 6 days in RPMI containing approximately 7.4% human serum along with peptide pools, each at around 1 ug/mL. Enrolled adults were healthy and were found to be seronegative for ZIKV, JEV, YFV, DENV and WNV by microneutralization screening. Samples came from a phase 1, double-blinded, randomized, placebo-controlled trial of an alum-adjuvanted Zika purified-inactivated virus (ZPIV) vaccine. Peripheral blood mononuclear cells were isolated using a standard procedure and kept frozen in liquid nitrogen until needed. Per the germline V gene, MGHRA is the CDR1 and YSYEKL is the CDR2. V is pruned by 3 bases and J by 7 bases, leaving 2 bases of the junction without a gene match. The CDR3 has 13 amino acids, counting the end cysteine and phenylalanine. Kept here is only the CDR3 DNA, which spans 39 bases and is read in frame from base 1. Here is what the overall study found, with its caveats: In JEV-pre-vaccinated donors, the repertoire richness of CD4 T cells responding to conserved ZIKV epitopes decreased significantly after ZPIV. Rather than the whole vaccinated cohort, the analysis covered just a subset of trial participants, namely those who received three doses and had adequate samples. The samples grouped by participant and showed no similarity across individuals, which suggests that no public TCRs were detected. CD8 T cell responses of very low magnitude were detected against ZIKV peptide pools and were observed in only a few individuals. Repertoire similarity across time-points and stimulations was higher in JEV-pre-vaccinated donors than in YFV-pre-vaccinated donors, indicating more clonotypes shared between ZIKV and JEV stimulation. Because there were not enough samples, the peptide pools could not be deconvoluted, which meant the specific peptides behind the cross-reactive responses went unidentified.

The library was obtained by 5' RACE. Before sequencing, TCRbeta libraries were pooled in proportion to the sorted cell numbers of each library. Total RNA was extracted from the sorted cells with RNAzol RT, and cDNA was synthesized using an oligo(dT) primer and a template-switching oligo. Using Kapa HiFi, PCR amplified the TCRbeta V-CDR3-J region between a SMARTer oligo primer and a TCRbeta constant-region primer. Illumina adaptors and sample-specific index barcodes were added in a second PCR, followed by HighPrep bead cleanup and Bioanalyzer confirmation of a band of roughly 650 bp. Sequencing of the libraries was done on an Illumina MiSeq using 2x151 bp paired-end reads. As for the authors' bioinformatics: Reads were demultiplexed with an in-house Java program, and MiXCR assigned TCRbeta annotations and counted clonotypes. Repertoire overlap used Morisita-Horn indices from the R package vegan, with UPGMA clustering and Circos plots of recurring clonotypes. Shannon diversity and richness were normalized to the highest possible value given the input cell numbers, yielding values from 0 to 1. CDR3beta sequences were aligned using MUSCLE, distances were calculated using SeqinR, and multidimensional scaling was plotted in R. TCRdb trimmed the raw reads at Q25, called clones with MiXCR and kept productive beta chains. Rows merge per CDR3 protein into single entries with the most common DNA and genes. TCRdb, rather than the study authors, made the V and J calls. This sample holds about 420 distinct CDR3 sequences; approximately 8.7% were observed only once. Of the sample, roughly 40% is held by the ten largest clones.

This clonotype is categorized as medium-sized (0.01 to 0.1%). No much larger clone exists at a distance of one base, and base qualities are not known. Sequencing used antigen-activated CD8+ T cells from blood, cultured, obtained during a Zika inactivated vaccine study. The V and J genes are TRBV4-1 and TRBJ2-1, and 8 junction bases match TRBD1. The clonotype comes from an adult woman who received an inactivated Zika virus vaccine. The CDR3 protein: CASSHRGRNEQFF. The DNA is TGCGCCAGCAGCCACAGGGGGCGGAATGAGCAGTTCTTC.